The 11 T cell receptor beta chains given below trace back to one sample, sequenced in a study of shared clonotypes between healthy human individuals (dated by TCRdb to about 2020). The library was prepared using the immunoSEQ multiplex PCR assay. The clones in this table, taken by TCRdb from immuneACCESS, are in-frame only. Not every clone is retained; where verified, under half of the shortfall comes from an unresolved V gene, and the cause of the rest is unknown. The sample profile shows a few million clones; around 93% of them were found once. The ten most abundant clones make up about 1.6% of the sample. CD8 naive samples were obtained by positive selection for CCR7 among CD45RO-negative cells, yielding a CD45RA+CCR7+ population from which TemRA cells were excluded. The material sequenced was naive CD8+ T cells from PBMCs. The cell subset or site label for this specimen denotes: CD45RA+CCR7+. The source of these receptors is a man between 18 and 35 years old in good health. Some clones in this sample may be carry-over from other donors' samples.

The chain combines TRBV9 with TRBJ2-2, with D perhaps TRBD1 (6 bases). V was clipped by 4 bases and J by 0 bases, with 10 bases between them. Germline loops: CDR1 SGDLS, CDR2 YYNGEE. This CDR3 has 15 residues. The DNA for the CDR3 is TGTGCCAGCAGCATCCGGACAGCGAACACCGGGGAGCTGTTTTTT. This sequence encodes CASSIRTANTGELFF.

The rearrangement joins TRBV7-2 to TRBJ2-2, with D perhaps being TRBD1 or TRBD2 (5 bases each). V was cut by 4 bases and J by 0 bases, with 15 bases left in between. The CDR3 is 17 residues long. Germline V lookup: CDR1 SGHTA, CDR2 FQGNSA. The CDR3 loop reads CASSSDLREPNTGELFF. Written as DNA, the CDR3 is TGTGCCAGCAGCTCGGACCTCAGGGAGCCGAACACCGGGGAGCTGTTTTTT.

V gene TRBV9 combines with J gene TRBJ2-7, with 8 positions matching TRBD2. With 4 bases clipped from V and 5 bases from J, the junction kept 17 bases outside the gene matches. The germline gives CDR1 SGDLS, CDR2 YYNGEE. The CDR3 extends over 17 amino acids. The CDR3 is CASSPRPLGLVFDEQYF. CDR3 sequence (DNA): TGTGCCAGCAGCCCGAGACCCCTGGGACTAGTATTCGACGAGCAGTACTTC.

The chain carries TRBV12-5 and TRBJ2-7; D gene unclear. The CDR3 sequence is 12 residues long. Germline CDR1 reads LGHNT; CDR2 reads FRNRAP. Trimming took off 3 bases at V and 5 bases at J, with 8 bases between the two ends. The CDR3 coding sequence is TGTGCTAGTGGTTTTGGGCGGAACGAGCAGTACTTC. This translates into CASGFGRNEQYF.

The chain employs TRBV28 and TRBJ2-2, with D possibly being TRBD1 (5 bases). Looked up from germline, CDR1 is MDHEN and CDR2 is SYDVKM. With 6 bases removed from V and 1 base from J, the gap between germline ends came to 12 bases. The CDR3 spans 15 residues. The CDR3 spells CASSFRQMNTGELFF. CDR3 nucleotide sequence: TGTGCCAGCAGCTTCAGACAGATGAACACCGGGGAGCTGTTTTTT. Based on the CDR3 plus reference TRBV28 and TRBJ2-2, the full variable domain is DVKVTQSSRYLVKRTGEKVFLECVQDMDHENMFWYRQDPGLGLRLIYFSYDVKMKEKGDIPEGYSVSREKKERFSLILESASTNQTSMYLCASSFRQMNTGELFFGEGSRLTVL.

This rearrangement joins TRBV27 to TRBJ2-7; D ambiguous. Germline CDR1 reads MNHEY; CDR2 reads SMNVEV (reference sequence). Trimming stripped 4 bases from V and 7 bases from J, with 11 bases between. The CDR3 extends over 12 amino acids. CDR3: CASSSPPGEQYF. The CDR3 DNA is TGTGCCAGCAGTTCCCCGCCTGGAGAGCAGTACTTC.

The chain joins TRBV7-8 to TRBJ1-5; possible D gene TRBD1, 6 bases. Germline CDR1 is SGHVS and CDR2 is FQNEAQ. The V gene lost 2 bases and the J gene lost 5 bases, with 7 bases spanning the gap. This CDR3 has 13 residues. This CDR3 reads CASSLSGDQPQHF. CDR3 DNA sequence: TGTGCCAGCAGCTTATCAGGGGATCAGCCCCAGCATTTT. The full variable domain, with the rest looked up from reference TRBV7-8 and TRBJ1-5, is GAGVSQSPRYKVAKRGQDVALRCDPISGHVSLFWYQQALGQGPEFLTYFQNEAQLDKSGLPSDRFFAERPEGSVSTLKIQRTQQEDSAVYLCASSLSGDQPQHFGDGTRLSIL.

The chain recombines TRBV19 with TRBJ2-7; weak D call: TRBD2 (5 bases). This CDR3 is built from 16 residues. Germline assignment: CDR1 LNHDA and CDR2 SQIVND (reference sequence). V dropped 5 bases and J dropped 2 bases, with 19 bases sitting between them. In DNA form, the CDR3 reads TGTGCCAGTAGTTCCCTGGACGGGAATAAGGCCTACGAGCAGTACTTC. Residues: CASSSLDGNKAYEQYF.

This chain links TRBV14 with TRBJ2-7, with 7 bases that match TRBD2. The germline V gene encodes CDR1 SGHDN and CDR2 FVKESK. The length of the CDR3 is 15 residues. V gave up 4 bases and J gave up 3 bases; unmatched junction bases: 9. The CDR3 DNA reads as TGTGCCAGCAGCCTCATCTCGGCTAGCGGCTACGAGCAGTACTTC. Encoded protein: CASSLISASGYEQYF.

J is TRBJ1-5 and V is TRBV4-1, with 8 bases matching TRBD1. The CDR3 is 20 amino acids. In germline, CDR1 is MGHRA, CDR2 YSYEKL. With 0 bases clipped from V and 0 bases from J, the junction kept 13 bases outside the gene matches. The CDR3 here is CASSQDPGGLQLSSNQPQHF. Written as DNA, the CDR3 is TGCGCCAGCAGCCAAGACCCAGGGGGCCTTCAGCTGTCTAGCAATCAGCCCCAGCATTTT.

The rearrangement links TRBV19 to TRBJ1-1; tentative D call: TRBD1 (5 bases). The CDR3 extends over 15 amino acids. Germline CDR1 LNHDA, CDR2 SQIVND (reference sequence). The V gene lost 4 bases and the J gene lost 4 bases, with 16 bases spanning the gap. The CDR3 reads CASSTSEQVSTEAFF. The CDR3 DNA reads as TGTGCCAGTAGTACCTCCGAACAGGTCAGCACTGAAGCTTTCTTT. Complete variable domain (other parts from reference TRBV19 and TRBJ1-1): DGGITQSPKYLFRKEGQNVTLSCEQNLNHDAMYWYRQDPGQGLRLIYYSQIVNDFQKGDIAEGYSVSREKKESFPLTVTSAQKNPTAFYLCASSTSEQVSTEAFFGQGTRLTVV.